This entry is about one T cell receptor beta chain. Antigen: not known. With 6 bases removed from V and 0 bases from J, the gap between germline ends came to 17 bases. Germline CDR1 and CDR2: SGHNT and YYREEE (reference sequence). CDR3 size: 16 residues. This specimen comes from a study of OX40 agonist ivuxolimab in advanced cancers. Whole-study context: Hepatocellular carcinoma, melanoma, renal cell or head and neck cancer affected the dose-escalation patients. Patients were roughly 87% male with ages roughly 20 to 80, mean approximately 58.

Study findings and constraints: Some nonresponders additionally presented with little normalized T-cell clonal expansion. In general, CD8+ T cells held more expanded clones than CD4+ did, on average.

TCRdb's copy holds only in-frame clones and misses some; the assay was immunoSEQ multiplex PCR. Of about 59,000 clones in the sample, under 90% were seen once. This sequence was found in an adult with an advanced solid tumor such as melanoma, head and neck, liver or kidney cancer. The sequenced sample was CD4+ or CD8+ T cells sorted from blood, obtained in a trial of the OX40 agonist ivuxolimab. The rearrangement joins TRBV5-4 to TRBJ2-3; D gene uncertain. CDR3: CASKSAYSSSTDTQYF. CDR3 DNA sequence: TGTGCCAGCAAGAGCGCCTACTCATCTAGCACAGATACGCAGTATTTT.